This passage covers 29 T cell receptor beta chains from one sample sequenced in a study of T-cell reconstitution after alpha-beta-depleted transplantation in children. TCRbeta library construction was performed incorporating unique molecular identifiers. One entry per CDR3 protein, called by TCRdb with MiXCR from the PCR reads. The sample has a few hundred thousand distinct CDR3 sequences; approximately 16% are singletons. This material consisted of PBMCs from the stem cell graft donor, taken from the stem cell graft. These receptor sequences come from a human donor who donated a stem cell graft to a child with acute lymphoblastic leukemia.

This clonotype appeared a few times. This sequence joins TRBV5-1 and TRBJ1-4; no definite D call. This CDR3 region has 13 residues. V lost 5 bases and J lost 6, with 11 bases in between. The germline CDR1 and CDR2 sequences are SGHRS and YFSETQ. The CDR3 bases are TGCGCCAGCAGGTTCGGAGGAGATGAAAAACTGTTTTTT. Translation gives CASRFGGDEKLFF.

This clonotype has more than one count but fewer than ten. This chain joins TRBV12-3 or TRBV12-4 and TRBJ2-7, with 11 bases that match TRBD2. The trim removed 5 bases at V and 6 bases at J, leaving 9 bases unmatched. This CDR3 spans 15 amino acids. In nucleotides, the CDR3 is TGTGCCAGCAGTCTCGAACTAGCGGGAGTTGGCGAGCAGTACTTC. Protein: CASSLELAGVGEQYF.

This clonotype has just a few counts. CDR3 sequence (DNA): TGCGCCAGCAGCCATTCGGACAGCCTCATGAACACTGAAGCTTTCTTT. Translated: CASSHSDSLMNTEAFF. The chain combines TRBV4-1 with TRBJ1-1; maybe TRBD1 (6 bases). The germline V gene encodes CDR1 MGHRA and CDR2 YSYEKL. Trimming shortened V by 3 bases and J by 0 bases, and 14 bases separated the two germline ends. The CDR3 loop spans 16 amino acids.

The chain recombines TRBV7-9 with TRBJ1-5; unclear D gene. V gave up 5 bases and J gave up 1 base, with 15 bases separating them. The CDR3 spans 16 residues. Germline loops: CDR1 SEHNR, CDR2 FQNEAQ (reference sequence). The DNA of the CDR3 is TGTGCCAGCAGCCGTGGACGGAGCGAGAGCAATCAGCCCCAGCATTTT. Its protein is CASSRGRSESNQPQHF.

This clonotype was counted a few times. As DNA, the CDR3 is TGTGCCTGGAGTCCCCTAACTCAGGGGTTTTCACCCCTCCACTTT. This codes for CAWSPLTQGFSPLHF. This chain joins TRBV30 and TRBJ1-6, with D possibly matching TRBD1 (6 bases). Germline loops: CDR1 GTSNPN, CDR2 SVGIG (reference sequence). The CDR3 runs to 15 residues. Trimming cost V 2 bases and J 9 bases, with 17 bases left between them.

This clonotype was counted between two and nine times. This chain's CDR3 is CASRWSGGAGRSYTF. The CDR3 DNA sequence: TGTGCCAGCAGGTGGAGTGGGGGCGCAGGAAGAAGCTACACCTTC. V and J are TRBV6-1 and TRBJ1-2; D is possibly TRBD1 (6 bases). The ends were cut back, 6 bases at V and 9 bases at J, with 23 bases in the middle. This CDR3 region has 15 residues. Per germline, CDR1 MNHNS and CDR2 SASEGT.

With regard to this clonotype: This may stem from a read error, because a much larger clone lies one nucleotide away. The CDR3 is CASSLGQGQETHYF. CDR3 DNA sequence: TGTGCCAGCAGTTTAGGGCAGGGCCAAGAGACCCATTACTTC. The rearrangement uses TRBV12-3 or TRBV12-4 and TRBJ2-5; maybe TRBD1 (5 bases). CDR3 length equals 14 residues.

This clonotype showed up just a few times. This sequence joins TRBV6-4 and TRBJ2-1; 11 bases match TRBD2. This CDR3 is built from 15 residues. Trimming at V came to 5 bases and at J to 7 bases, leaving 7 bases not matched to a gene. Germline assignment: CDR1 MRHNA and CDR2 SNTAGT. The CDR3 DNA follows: TGTGCCAGCAGTCAACTAGCGGGAGAACGAAATGAGCAGTTCTTC. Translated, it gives CASSQLAGERNEQFF.

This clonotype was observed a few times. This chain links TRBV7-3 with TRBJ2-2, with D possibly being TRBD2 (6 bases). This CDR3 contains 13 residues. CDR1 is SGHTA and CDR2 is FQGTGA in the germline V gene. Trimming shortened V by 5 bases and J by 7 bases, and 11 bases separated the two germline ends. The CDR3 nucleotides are TGTGCCAGCAGCCCAATGGGGGGCGGGGAGCTGTTTTTT. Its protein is CASSPMGGGELFF.

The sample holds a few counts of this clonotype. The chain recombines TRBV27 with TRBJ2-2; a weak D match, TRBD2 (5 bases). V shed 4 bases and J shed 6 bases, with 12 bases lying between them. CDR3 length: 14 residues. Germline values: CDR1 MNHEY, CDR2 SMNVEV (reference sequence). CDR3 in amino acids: CASSSGLSAGELFF. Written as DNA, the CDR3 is TGTGCCAGCAGTTCAGGACTGTCCGCCGGGGAGCTGTTTTTT.

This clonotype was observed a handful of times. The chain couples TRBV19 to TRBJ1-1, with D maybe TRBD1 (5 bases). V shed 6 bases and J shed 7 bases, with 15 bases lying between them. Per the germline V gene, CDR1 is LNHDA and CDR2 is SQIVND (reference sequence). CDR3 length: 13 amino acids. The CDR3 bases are TGTGCCAGTAGAAGGGACCCCGGAGTTGAAGCTTTCTTT. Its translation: CASRRDPGVEAFF.

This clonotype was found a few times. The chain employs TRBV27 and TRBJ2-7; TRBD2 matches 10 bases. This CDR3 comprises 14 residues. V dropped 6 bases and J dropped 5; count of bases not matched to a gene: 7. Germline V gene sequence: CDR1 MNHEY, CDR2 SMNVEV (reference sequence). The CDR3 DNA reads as TGTGCCAGCAGATTAGCGGGAGGTTTCCACGAGCAGTACTTC. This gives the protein CASRLAGGFHEQYF.

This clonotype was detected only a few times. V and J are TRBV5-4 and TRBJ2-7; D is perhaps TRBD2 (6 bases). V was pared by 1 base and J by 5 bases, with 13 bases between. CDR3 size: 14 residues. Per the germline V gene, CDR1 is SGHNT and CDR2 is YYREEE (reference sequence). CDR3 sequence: CASSLTGARNEQYF. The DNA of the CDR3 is TGTGCCAGCAGCTTGACGGGAGCTCGGAACGAGCAGTACTTC. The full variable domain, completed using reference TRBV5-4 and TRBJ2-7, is ETGVTQSPTHLIKTRGQQVTLRCSSQSGHNTVSWYQQALGQGPQFIFQYYREEENGRGNFPPRFSGLQFPNYSSELNVNALELDDSALYLCASSLTGARNEQYFGPGTRLTVT.

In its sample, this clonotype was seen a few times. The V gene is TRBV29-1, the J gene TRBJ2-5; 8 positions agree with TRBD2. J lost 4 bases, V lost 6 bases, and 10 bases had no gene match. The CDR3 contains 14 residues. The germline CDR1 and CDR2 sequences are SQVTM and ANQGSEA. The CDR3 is CSVGPGRDGETQYF. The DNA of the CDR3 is TGCAGCGTGGGACCCGGGAGGGATGGAGAGACCCAGTACTTC.

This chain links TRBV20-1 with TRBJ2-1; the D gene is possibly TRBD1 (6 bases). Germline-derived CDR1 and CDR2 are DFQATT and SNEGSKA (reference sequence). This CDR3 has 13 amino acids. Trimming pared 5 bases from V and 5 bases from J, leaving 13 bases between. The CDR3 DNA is TGCAGTGCTGTTGGGGGCGGCGACAATGAGCAGTTCTTC. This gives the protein CSAVGGGDNEQFF.

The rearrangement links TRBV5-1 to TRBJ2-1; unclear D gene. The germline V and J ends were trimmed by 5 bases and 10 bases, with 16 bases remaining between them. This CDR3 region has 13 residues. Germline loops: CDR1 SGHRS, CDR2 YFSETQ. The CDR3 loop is CASRLPFREEQFF. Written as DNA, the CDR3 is TGCGCCAGCAGGTTGCCCTTTAGGGAAGAGCAGTTCTTC.

The CDR3 reads CASSSVGENEQFF. DNA of the CDR3: TGTGCCAGCAGCTCGGTCGGGGAGAATGAGCAGTTCTTC. V and J are TRBV6-6 and TRBJ2-1, with TRBD2 as a possible D gene (5 bases). The germline V and J ends were trimmed by 6 bases and 7 bases, with 13 bases remaining between them. The CDR3 totals 13 residues. Germline CDR1 reads MNHNY; CDR2 reads SVGAGI (reference sequence).

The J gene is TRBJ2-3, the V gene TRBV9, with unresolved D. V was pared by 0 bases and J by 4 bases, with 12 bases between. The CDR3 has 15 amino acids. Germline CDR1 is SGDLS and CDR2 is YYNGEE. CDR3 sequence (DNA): TGTGCCAGCAGCGTAGCCGGCGCTGCCCCAGATACGCAGTATTTT. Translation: CASSVAGAAPDTQYF.

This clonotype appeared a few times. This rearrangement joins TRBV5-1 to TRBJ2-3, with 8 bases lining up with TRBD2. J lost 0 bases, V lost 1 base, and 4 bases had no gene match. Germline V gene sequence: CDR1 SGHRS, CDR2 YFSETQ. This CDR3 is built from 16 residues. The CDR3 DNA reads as TGCGCCAGCAGCTTGAGGGCTAGCGGGAGCACAGATACGCAGTATTTT. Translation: CASSLRASGSTDTQYF.

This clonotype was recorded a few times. In DNA form, the CDR3 reads TGTGCCAGCAGTTCTCAGGGGATGGGGACCGGGGAGCTGTTTTTT. Protein: CASSSQGMGTGELFF. The rearrangement links TRBV12-3 or TRBV12-4 to TRBJ2-2; TRBD1 might be the D (6 bases). This CDR3 region has 15 residues. Trimming pared 4 bases from V and 5 bases from J, leaving 14 bases between.

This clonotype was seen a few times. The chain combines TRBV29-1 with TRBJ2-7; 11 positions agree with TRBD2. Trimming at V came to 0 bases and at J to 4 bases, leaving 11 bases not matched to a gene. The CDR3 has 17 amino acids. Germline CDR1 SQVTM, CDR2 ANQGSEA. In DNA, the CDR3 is TGCAGCGTTGAAGATAACCCCACTAGCGGGAGAGTTTACGAGCAGTACTTC. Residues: CSVEDNPTSGRVYEQYF.

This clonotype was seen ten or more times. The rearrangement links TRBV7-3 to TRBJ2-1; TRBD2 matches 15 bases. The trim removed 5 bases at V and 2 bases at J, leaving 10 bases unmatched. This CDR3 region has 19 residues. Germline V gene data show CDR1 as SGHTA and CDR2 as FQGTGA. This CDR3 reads CASSLEPGLAGGPYNEQFF. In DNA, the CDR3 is TGTGCCAGCAGCCTTGAACCGGGACTAGCGGGAGGCCCCTACAATGAGCAGTTCTTC.

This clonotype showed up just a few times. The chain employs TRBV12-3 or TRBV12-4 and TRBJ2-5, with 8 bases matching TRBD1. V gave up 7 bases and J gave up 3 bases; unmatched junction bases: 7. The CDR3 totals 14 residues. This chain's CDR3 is CASTVRGREETQYF. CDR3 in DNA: TGTGCCAGCACCGTCAGGGGGCGCGAAGAGACCCAGTACTTC.

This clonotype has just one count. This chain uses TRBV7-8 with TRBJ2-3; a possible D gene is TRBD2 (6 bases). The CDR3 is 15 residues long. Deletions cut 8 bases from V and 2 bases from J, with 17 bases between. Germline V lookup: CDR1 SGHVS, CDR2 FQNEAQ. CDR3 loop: CASHNYGTLTDTQYF. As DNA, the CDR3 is TGTGCCAGCCATAATTATGGGACTCTCACAGATACGCAGTATTTT.

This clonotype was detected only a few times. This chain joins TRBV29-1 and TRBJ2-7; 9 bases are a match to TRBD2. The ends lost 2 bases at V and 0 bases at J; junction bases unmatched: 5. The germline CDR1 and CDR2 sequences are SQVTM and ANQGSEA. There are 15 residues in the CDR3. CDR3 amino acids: CSVELAGASSYEQYF. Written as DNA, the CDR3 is TGCAGCGTTGAATTAGCGGGAGCAAGCTCCTACGAGCAGTACTTC.

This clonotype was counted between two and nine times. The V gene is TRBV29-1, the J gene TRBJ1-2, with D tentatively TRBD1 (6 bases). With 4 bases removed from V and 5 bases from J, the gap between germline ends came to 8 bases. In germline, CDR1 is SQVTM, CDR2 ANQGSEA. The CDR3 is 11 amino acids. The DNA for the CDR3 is TGCAGCGTTGTCAGGGGTTATGGCTACACCTTC. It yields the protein CSVVRGYGYTF.

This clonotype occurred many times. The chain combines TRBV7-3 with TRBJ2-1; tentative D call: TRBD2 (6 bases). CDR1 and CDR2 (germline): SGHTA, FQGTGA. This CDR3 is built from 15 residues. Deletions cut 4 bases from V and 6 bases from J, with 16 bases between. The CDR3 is CASSSRGPQSNEQFF. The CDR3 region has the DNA TGTGCCAGCAGCTCGCGGGGCCCCCAATCCAATGAGCAGTTCTTC. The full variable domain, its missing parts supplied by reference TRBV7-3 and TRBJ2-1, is GAGVSQTPSNKVTEKGKYVELRCDPISGHTALYWYRQSLGQGPEFLIYFQGTGAADDSGLPNDRFFAVRPEGSVSTLKIQRTERGDSAVYLCASSSRGPQSNEQFFGPGTRLTVL.

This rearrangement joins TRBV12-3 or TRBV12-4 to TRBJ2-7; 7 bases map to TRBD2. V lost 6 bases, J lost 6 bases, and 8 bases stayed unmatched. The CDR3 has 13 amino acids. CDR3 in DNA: TGTGCCAGCAGCGACCGGGACTACGGCGAGCAGTACTTC. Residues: CASSDRDYGEQYF.

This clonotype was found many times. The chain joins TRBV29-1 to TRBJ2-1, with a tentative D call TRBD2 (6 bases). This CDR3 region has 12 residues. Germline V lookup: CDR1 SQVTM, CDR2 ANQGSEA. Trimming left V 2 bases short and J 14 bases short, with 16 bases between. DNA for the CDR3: TGCAGCGTTGAAACCCCCCCCACTAGCAAGTTCTTC. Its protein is CSVETPPTSKFF.